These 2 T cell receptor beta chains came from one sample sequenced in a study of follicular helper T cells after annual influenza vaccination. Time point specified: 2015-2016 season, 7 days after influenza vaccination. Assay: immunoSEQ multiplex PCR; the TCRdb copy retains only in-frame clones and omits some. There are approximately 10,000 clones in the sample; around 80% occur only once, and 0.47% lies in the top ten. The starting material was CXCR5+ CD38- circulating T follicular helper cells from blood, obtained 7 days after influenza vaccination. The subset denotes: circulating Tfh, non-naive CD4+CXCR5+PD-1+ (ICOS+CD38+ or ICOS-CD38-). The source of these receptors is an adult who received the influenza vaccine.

CDR3 nucleotide sequence: TGTGCCATCAGGACAGGCGGAGAGAGCACTGAAGCTTTCTTT. Translation: CAIRTGGESTEAFF. This chain uses TRBV10-3 with TRBJ1-1; TRBD1 might be the D (6 bases). CDR1 and CDR2 (germline): ENHRY, SYGVKD. Between the trimmed V and J ends, which lost 6 bases and 4 bases, there was a span of 15 bases. CDR3 length: 14 residues.

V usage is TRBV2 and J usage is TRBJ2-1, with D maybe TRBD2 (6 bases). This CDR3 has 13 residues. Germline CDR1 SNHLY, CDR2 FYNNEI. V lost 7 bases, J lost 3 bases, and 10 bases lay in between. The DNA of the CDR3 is TGTGCCAGCACCAGGGAGGACTACAATGAGCAGTTCTTC. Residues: CASTREDYNEQFF.